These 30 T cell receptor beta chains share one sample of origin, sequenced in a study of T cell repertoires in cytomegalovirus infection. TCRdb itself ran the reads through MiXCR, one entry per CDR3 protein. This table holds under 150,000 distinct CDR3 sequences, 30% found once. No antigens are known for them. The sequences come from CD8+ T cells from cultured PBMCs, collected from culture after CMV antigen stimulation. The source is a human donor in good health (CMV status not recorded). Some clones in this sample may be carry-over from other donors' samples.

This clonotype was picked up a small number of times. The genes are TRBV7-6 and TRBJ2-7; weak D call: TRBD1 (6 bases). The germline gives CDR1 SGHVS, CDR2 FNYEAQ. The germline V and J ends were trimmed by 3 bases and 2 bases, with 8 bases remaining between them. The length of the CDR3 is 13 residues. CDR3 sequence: CASSFRGAYEQYF. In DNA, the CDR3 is TGTGCCAGCAGCTTCAGGGGAGCCTACGAGCAGTACTTC.

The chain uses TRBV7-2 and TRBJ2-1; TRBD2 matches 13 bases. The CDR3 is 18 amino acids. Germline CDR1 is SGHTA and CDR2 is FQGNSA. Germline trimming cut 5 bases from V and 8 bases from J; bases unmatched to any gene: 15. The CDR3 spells CASSPPGLAGTPEDEQFF. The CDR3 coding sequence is TGTGCCAGCAGCCCGCCGGGACTAGCGGGGACTCCGGAGGATGAGCAGTTCTTC. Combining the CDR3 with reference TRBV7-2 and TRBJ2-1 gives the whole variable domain GAGVSQSPSNKVTEKGKDVELRCDPISGHTALYWYRQSLGQGLEFLIYFQGNSAPDKSGLPSDRFSAERTGGSVSTLTIQRTQQEDSAVYLCASSPPGLAGTPEDEQFFGPGTRLTVL.

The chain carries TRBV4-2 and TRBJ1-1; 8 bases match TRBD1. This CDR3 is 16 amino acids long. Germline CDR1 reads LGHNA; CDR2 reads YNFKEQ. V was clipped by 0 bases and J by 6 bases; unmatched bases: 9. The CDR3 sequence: CASSQEQGAGGAEAFF. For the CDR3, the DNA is TGTGCCAGCAGCCAAGAGCAGGGGGCAGGCGGGGCTGAAGCTTTCTTT.

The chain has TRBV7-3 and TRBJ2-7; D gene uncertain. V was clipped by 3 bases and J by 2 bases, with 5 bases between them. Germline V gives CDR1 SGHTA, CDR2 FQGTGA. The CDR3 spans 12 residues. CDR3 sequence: CASSFVPYEQYF. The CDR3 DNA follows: TGTGCCAGCAGCTTCGTCCCCTACGAGCAGTACTTC.

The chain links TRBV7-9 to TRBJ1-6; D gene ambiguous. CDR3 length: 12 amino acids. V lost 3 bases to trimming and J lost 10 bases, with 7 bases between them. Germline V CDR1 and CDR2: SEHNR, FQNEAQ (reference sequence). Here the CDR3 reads CASSFGGSPLHF. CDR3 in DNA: TGTGCCAGCAGCTTCGGAGGGTCACCCCTCCACTTT.

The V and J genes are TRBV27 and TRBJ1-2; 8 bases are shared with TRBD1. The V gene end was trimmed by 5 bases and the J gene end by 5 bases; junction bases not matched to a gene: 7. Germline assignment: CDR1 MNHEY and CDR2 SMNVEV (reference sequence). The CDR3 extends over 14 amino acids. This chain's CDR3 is CASSETGDLYGYTF. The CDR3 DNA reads TGTGCCAGCAGTGAGACAGGGGACCTTTATGGCTACACCTTC.

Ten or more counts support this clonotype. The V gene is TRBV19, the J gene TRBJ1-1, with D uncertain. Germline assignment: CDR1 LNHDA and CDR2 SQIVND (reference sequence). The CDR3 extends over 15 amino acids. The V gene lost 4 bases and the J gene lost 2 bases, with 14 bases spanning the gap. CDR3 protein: CASSTQILANTEAFF. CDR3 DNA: TGTGCCAGTAGTACCCAGATCCTCGCTAACACTGAAGCTTTCTTT.

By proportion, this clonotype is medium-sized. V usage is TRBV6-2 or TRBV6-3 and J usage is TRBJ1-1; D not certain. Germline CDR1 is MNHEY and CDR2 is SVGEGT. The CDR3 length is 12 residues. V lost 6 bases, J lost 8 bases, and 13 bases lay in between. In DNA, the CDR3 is TGTGCCAGCAGCCGTACTAGCACCGAAGCTTTCTTT. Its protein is CASSRTSTEAFF.

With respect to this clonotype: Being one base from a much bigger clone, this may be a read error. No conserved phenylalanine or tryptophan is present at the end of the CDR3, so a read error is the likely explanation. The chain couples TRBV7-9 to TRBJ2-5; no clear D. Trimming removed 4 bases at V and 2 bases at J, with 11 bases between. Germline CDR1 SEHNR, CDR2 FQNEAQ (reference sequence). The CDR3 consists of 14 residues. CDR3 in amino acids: CASSSPTRQETQYC. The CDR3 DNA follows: TGTGCCAGCAGCTCCCCTACCAGACAAGAGACCCAGTACTGC.

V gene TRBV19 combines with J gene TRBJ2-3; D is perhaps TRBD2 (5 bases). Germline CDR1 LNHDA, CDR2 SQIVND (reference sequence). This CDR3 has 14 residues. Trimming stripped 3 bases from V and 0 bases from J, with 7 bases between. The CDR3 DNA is TGTGCCAGTAGTATCCGGGGAAGCACAGATACGCAGTATTTT. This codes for CASSIRGSTDTQYF.

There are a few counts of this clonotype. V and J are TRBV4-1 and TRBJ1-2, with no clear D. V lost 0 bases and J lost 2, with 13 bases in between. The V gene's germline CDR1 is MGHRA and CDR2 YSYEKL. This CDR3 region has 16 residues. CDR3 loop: CASSQDHRDSNYGYTF. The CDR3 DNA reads TGCGCCAGCAGCCAAGATCACCGGGATTCCAACTATGGCTACACCTTC.

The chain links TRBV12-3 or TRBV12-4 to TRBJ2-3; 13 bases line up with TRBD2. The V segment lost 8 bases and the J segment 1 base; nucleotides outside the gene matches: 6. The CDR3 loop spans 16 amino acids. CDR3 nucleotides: TGTGCCAGCGGGTGGACTAGCGGGGGCCGCACAGATACGCAGTATTTT. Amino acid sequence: CASGWTSGGRTDTQYF.

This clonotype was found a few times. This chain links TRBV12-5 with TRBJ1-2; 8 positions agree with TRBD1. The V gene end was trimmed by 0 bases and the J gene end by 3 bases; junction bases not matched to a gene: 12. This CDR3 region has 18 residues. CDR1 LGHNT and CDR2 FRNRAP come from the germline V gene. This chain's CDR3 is CASGLVLDREVPHYGYTF. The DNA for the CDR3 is TGTGCTAGTGGTTTGGTTTTGGACAGGGAAGTTCCGCACTATGGCTACACCTTC.

CDR3 nucleotide sequence: TGTGCCAGCTCACGCCTCGAGGGGCGAGACGAGCAGTACTTC. As protein: CASSRLEGRDEQYF. The V gene is TRBV18, the J gene TRBJ2-7; D is tentatively TRBD1 or TRBD2 (5 bases each). CDR1 is KGHSH, CDR2 LQKENI, per germline. This CDR3 spans 14 amino acids. Trimming pared 4 bases from V and 5 bases from J, leaving 15 bases between.

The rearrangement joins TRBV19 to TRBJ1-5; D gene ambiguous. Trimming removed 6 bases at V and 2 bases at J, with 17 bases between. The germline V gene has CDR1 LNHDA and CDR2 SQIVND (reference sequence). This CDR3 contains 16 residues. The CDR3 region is CASSPLTARGNQPQHF. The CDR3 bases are TGTGCCAGTAGCCCGCTGACCGCCCGGGGCAATCAGCCCCAGCATTTT.

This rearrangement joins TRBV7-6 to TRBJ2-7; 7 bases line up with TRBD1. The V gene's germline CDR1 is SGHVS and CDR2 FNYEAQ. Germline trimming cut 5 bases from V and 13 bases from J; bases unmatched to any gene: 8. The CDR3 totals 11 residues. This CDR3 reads CASSLDRELYF. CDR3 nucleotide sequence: TGTGCCAGCAGCCTCGACAGGGAACTCTACTTC.

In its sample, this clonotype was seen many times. The CDR3 region is CASSMEWDTQYF. The CDR3 DNA is TGTGCCAGTAGTATGGAGTGGGATACGCAGTATTTT. The chain carries TRBV19 and TRBJ2-3; D is undetermined. V was shortened by 3 bases and J by 6 bases, with 7 bases between the two germline ends. Per germline, CDR1 LNHDA and CDR2 SQIVND (reference sequence). CDR3 size: 12 residues.

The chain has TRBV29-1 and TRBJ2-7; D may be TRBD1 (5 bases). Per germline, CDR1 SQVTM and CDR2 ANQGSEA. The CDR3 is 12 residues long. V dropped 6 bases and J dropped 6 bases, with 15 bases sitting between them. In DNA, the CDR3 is TGCAGCGTCGGGCAGGCAGGGATCGAGCAGTACTTC. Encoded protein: CSVGQAGIEQYF.

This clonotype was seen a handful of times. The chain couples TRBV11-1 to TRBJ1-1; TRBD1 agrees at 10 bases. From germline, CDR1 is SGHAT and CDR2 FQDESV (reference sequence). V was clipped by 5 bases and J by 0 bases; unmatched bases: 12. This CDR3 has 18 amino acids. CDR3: CASSRAGTGARLNTEAFF. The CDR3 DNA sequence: TGTGCCAGCAGCCGAGCCGGGACAGGGGCACGCTTGAACACTGAAGCTTTCTTT.

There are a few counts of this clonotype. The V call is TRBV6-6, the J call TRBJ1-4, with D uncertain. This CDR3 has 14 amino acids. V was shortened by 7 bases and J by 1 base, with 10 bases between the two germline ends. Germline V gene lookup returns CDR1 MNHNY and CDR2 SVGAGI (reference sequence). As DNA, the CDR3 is TGTGCCAGCACTCTGGGGATAACTAATGAAAAACTGTTTTTT. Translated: CASTLGITNEKLFF.

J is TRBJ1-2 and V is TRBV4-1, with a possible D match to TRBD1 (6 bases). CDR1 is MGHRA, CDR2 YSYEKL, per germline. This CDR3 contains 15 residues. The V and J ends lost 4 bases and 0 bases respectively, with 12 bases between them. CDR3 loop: CASSLETGSNYGYTF. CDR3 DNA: TGCGCCAGCAGCCTAGAGACAGGTTCTAACTATGGCTACACCTTC.

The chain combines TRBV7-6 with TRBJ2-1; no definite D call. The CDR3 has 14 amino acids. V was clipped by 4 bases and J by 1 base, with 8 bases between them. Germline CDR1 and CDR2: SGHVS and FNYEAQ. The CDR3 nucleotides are TGTGCCAGCAGCTATGACTGGTCCTACAATGAGCAGTTCTTC. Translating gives CASSYDWSYNEQFF.

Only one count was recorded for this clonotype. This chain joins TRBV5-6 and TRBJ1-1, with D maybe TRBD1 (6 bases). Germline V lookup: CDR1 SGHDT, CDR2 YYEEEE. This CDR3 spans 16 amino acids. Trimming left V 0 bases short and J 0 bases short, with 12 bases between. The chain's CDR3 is CASSLAPGDMNTEAFF. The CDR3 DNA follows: TGTGCCAGCAGCTTGGCCCCGGGGGACATGAACACTGAAGCTTTCTTT.

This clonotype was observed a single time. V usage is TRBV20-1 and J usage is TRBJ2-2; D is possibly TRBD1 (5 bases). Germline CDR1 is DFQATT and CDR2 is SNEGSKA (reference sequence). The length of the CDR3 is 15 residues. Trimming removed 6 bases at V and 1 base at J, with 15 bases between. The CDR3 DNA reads TGCAGTGCCCATCCCTGGGGCAGGAACACCGGGGAGCTGTTTTTT. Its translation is CSAHPWGRNTGELFF.

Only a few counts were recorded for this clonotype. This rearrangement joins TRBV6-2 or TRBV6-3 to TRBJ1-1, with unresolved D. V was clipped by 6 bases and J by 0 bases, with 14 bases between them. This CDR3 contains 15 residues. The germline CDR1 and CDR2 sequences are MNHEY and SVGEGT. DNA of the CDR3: TGTGCCAGCAGGCTGATGTTAGGAATGAACACTGAAGCTTTCTTT. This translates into CASRLMLGMNTEAFF.

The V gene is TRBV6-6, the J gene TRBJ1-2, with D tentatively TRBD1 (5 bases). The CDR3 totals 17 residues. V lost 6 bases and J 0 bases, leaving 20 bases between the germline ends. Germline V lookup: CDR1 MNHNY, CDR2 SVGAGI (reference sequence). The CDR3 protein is CASRTKRREGTNYGYTF. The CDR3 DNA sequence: TGTGCCAGCAGGACGAAACGGCGCGAGGGGACTAACTATGGCTACACCTTC.

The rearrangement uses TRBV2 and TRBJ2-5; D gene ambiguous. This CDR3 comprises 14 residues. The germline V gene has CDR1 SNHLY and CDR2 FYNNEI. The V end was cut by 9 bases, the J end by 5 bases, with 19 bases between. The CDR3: CASLGQIGRETQYF. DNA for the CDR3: TGTGCCAGTTTGGGTCAGATAGGCCGCGAGACCCAGTACTTC.

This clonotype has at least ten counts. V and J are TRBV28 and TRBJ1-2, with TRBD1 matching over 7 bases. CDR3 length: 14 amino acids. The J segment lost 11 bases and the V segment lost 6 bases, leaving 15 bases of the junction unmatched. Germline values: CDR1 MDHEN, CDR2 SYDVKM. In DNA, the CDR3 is TGTGCCAGCAGACACAGGGGAGGCATGGGCGGGTACACCTTC. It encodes CASRHRGGMGGYTF.

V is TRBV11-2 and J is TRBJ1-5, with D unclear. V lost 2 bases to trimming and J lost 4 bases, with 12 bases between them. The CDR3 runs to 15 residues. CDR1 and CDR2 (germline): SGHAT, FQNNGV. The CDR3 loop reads CASSLNLGRNQPQHF. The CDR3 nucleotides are TGTGCCAGCAGCTTAAACCTCGGACGGAATCAGCCCCAGCATTTT.

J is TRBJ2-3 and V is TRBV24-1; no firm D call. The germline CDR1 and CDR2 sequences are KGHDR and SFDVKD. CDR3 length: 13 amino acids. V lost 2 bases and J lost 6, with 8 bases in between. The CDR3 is CATSDSNQDTQYF. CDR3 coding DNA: TGTGCCACCAGTGATTCAAACCAGGATACGCAGTATTTT.